A single sample is the source of the 28 T cell receptor beta chains below, sequenced in a study of blood T cell repertoires in COVID-19. Method: immunoSEQ multiplex PCR; TCRdb's copy keeps in-frame clones and lacks some. Here the sample spans about 230,000 clones, about nine tenths being singletons. The sample consisted of PBMCs or T cells enriched from blood (not recorded which). These TCRs come from a woman aged 45-65 years in a cohort exposed to, infected with or recovered from COVID-19 (not recorded which).

The rearrangement uses TRBV7-3 and TRBJ2-7; 9 positions match TRBD1. The V gene's germline CDR1 is SGHTA and CDR2 FQGTGA. V lost 5 bases and J lost 7; bases outside the gene matches: 6. This CDR3 spans 13 amino acids. CDR3 DNA sequence: TGTGCCAGCAGCCCAGATGGGACAGGGGAGCAGTACTTC. Amino acids: CASSPDGTGEQYF.

For the CDR3, the DNA is TGTGCCAGCAGCGCCAGACAGGATGGGGGCTATGGCTACACCTTC. This codes for CASSARQDGGYGYTF. V gene TRBV6-2 or TRBV6-3 combines with J gene TRBJ1-2; weak D call: TRBD1 (6 bases). The germline gives CDR1 MNHEY, CDR2 SVGEGT. V was cut by 6 bases and J by 4 bases, with 18 bases left in between. The CDR3 is 15 residues long.

The J gene is TRBJ1-1, the V gene TRBV18; D perhaps matches TRBD1 (6 bases). The CDR3 is made up of 16 amino acids. The germline gives CDR1 KGHSH, CDR2 LQKENI. Trimming stripped 2 bases from V and 0 bases from J, with 13 bases between. The CDR3 DNA reads as TGTGCCAGCTCACCAGGACAGCCCCGGATGAACACTGAAGCTTTCTTT. This translates into CASSPGQPRMNTEAFF.

Of note for this clone: Different DNA sequences within this sample yield the same CDR3. The chain combines TRBV3-1 (or the pseudogene TRBV3-2) with TRBJ1-2; unclear D gene. The CDR3 is made up of 11 amino acids. CDR1 is LGHDT and CDR2 is YNNKEL in the germline V gene (reference sequence). V lost 3 bases and J lost 8, with 7 bases in between. This CDR3 reads CASSHERGYTF. The CDR3 coding sequence is TGTGCCAGCAGCCATGAGCGGGGCTACACCTTC.

The rearrangement joins TRBV7-2 to TRBJ1-1; D may be TRBD1 (5 bases). Per germline, CDR1 SGHTA and CDR2 FQGNSA. V dropped 3 bases and J dropped 1 base, with 12 bases sitting between them. The CDR3 length is 15 residues. CDR3: CASSFSAGENTEAFF. CDR3 in DNA: TGTGCCAGCAGCTTCTCGGCGGGGGAGAACACTGAAGCTTTCTTT.

The chain is built from TRBV6-1 and TRBJ1-1, with D possibly TRBD1 on 6 matching bases. This CDR3 is built from 11 residues. The V and J ends lost 6 bases and 7 bases respectively, with 9 bases between them. Per germline, CDR1 MNHNS and CDR2 SASEGT. The CDR3 coding sequence is TGTGCCAGCAGCGGACAGATTGAAGCTTTCTTT. Residues: CASSGQIEAFF.

This clone occurred a few times. The CDR3 is CASSTQGAPTEAFF. In DNA, the CDR3 is TGTGCCAGTAGTACTCAGGGGGCGCCCACTGAAGCTTTCTTT. The rearrangement links TRBV19 to TRBJ1-1; 8 bases align to TRBD1. The CDR3 spans 14 residues. V trimming: 4 bases; J trimming: 4 bases; junction bases outside the gene matches: 5. The germline gives CDR1 LNHDA, CDR2 SQIVND (reference sequence).

This chain connects TRBV12-3 or TRBV12-4 to TRBJ1-1; D unclear. V was cut by 3 bases and J by 4 bases, with 9 bases left in between. The CDR3 runs to 13 residues. The DNA of the CDR3 is TGTGCCAGCAGTTTGGCGGGTCCCACTGAAGCTTTCTTT. This sequence encodes CASSLAGPTEAFF.

This clone appeared a few times. This chain joins TRBV28 and TRBJ1-1; D might be TRBD1 (5 bases). The CDR3 is 11 amino acids. Germline values: CDR1 MDHEN, CDR2 SYDVKM. The chain's CDR3 is CVTAGPTEAFF. The DNA for the CDR3 is TGTGTCACGGCAGGGCCTACTGAAGCTTTCTTT.

Only a few counts were recorded for this clone. This chain links TRBV19 with TRBJ1-1; 7 bases fit TRBD1. Trimming at V came to 6 bases and at J to 5 bases, leaving 6 bases not matched to a gene. The germline gives CDR1 LNHDA, CDR2 SQIVND (reference sequence). This CDR3 has 13 amino acids. The CDR3 loop reads CASSLRGITEAFF. The CDR3 DNA follows: TGTGCCAGTAGCCTCAGGGGGATTACTGAAGCTTTCTTT.

The chain carries TRBV11-3 and TRBJ2-5; 9 nucleotides line up with TRBD2. CDR3 length: 13 residues. Looked up from germline, CDR1 is SGHNT and CDR2 is YENEEA. V trimming: 5 bases; J trimming: 2 bases; junction bases outside the gene matches: 0. CDR3 amino acids: CASSAGGQETQYF. The CDR3 DNA reads TGTGCCAGCAGCGCGGGGGGGCAAGAGACCCAGTACTTC.

Concerning this clone itself: Germline is not matched at one junction end, which may reflect a read error. The rearrangement links TRBV4-2 to TRBJ1-2, with TRBD1 matching 9 bases. Looked up from germline, CDR1 is LGHNA and CDR2 is YNFKEQ. This CDR3 region has 14 residues. The CDR3 DNA follows: TGTGCCAGCAGCAAAGAAACAGGGGGCGTTGGCTACACCTTC. Its protein product is CASSKETGGVGYTF.

The V call is TRBV19, the J call TRBJ2-7; D perhaps matches TRBD1 (5 bases). Germline assignment: CDR1 LNHDA and CDR2 SQIVND (reference sequence). Trimming removed 5 bases at V and 4 bases at J, with 12 bases between. The CDR3 is made up of 13 amino acids. The CDR3 nucleotides are TGTGCCAGTAGTTCCAGGGTTTGGTACGAGCAGTACTTC. Its protein is CASSSRVWYEQYF.

This chain connects TRBV7-6 to TRBJ1-5; tentative D call: TRBD1 (6 bases). Trimming removed 5 bases from V and 6 bases from J, with 17 bases in between. The CDR3 sequence is 15 residues long. From germline, CDR1 is SGHVS and CDR2 FNYEAQ. CDR3 in DNA: TGTGCCAGCAGCCCAGTGGGGGCGAGGGGTCAGCCCCAGCATTTT. The encoded protein is CASSPVGARGQPQHF.

This clone has only a few counts. This chain links TRBV4-2 with TRBJ1-5; 8 nucleotides align to TRBD1. Unmatched junction bases numbered 10, after V lost 5 bases and J lost 1 base. Germline V lookup: CDR1 LGHNA, CDR2 YNFKEQ. The CDR3 length is 17 residues. CDR3 nucleotides: TGTGCCAGCAGCACCGGGACAGGACTGGGGAGCAATCAGCCCCAGCATTTT. Translated: CASSTGTGLGSNQPQHF.

The rearrangement links TRBV4-1 to TRBJ1-2, with TRBD1 identical over 8 bases. The ends lost 5 bases at V and 7 bases at J; junction bases unmatched: 9. Per germline, CDR1 MGHRA and CDR2 YSYEKL. The length of the CDR3 is 14 residues. This CDR3 is CASSYGQGDVGYTF. In nucleotides, the CDR3 is TGCGCCAGCAGCTACGGACAGGGAGATGTTGGCTACACCTTC.

The rearrangement joins TRBV18 to TRBJ1-2, with D unclear. The V and J ends lost 3 bases and 4 bases respectively, with 6 bases between them. Germline V gene sequence: CDR1 KGHSH, CDR2 LQKENI. There are 12 residues in the CDR3. CDR3 amino acids: CASSPRSYGYTF. For the CDR3, the DNA is TGTGCCAGCTCACCCCGCAGCTATGGCTACACCTTC.

This sequence joins TRBV10-3 and TRBJ2-1; 7 bases are a match to TRBD1. The CDR3 spans 15 residues. Unmatched junction bases numbered 13, after V lost 6 bases and J lost 8 bases. Germline CDR1 is ENHRY and CDR2 is SYGVKD. The CDR3 DNA sequence: TGTGCCATCAGGTCCGCCCGGGACAGAGGCGATGAGCAGTTCTTC. It is translated as CAIRSARDRGDEQFF.

The chain is built from TRBV15 and TRBJ2-7, with D perhaps matching TRBD1 (6 bases). Per germline, CDR1 LNHNV and CDR2 YYDKDF (reference sequence). The CDR3 contains 15 residues. Trimming pared 1 base from V and 1 base from J, leaving 11 bases between. CDR3 DNA sequence: TGTGCCACCAGCAGAGGAAGAGGGGGTTCCTACGAGCAGTACTTC. Its translation: CATSRGRGGSYEQYF.

The V gene is TRBV20-1, the J gene TRBJ2-1; D gene unclear. The CDR3 contains 11 residues. V lost 3 bases to trimming and J lost 10 bases, with 10 bases between them. Per the germline V gene, CDR1 is DFQATT and CDR2 is SNEGSKA (reference sequence). The CDR3, as DNA: TGCAGTGCTAGTGGTCCGCGAGAGCAGTTCTTC. Translating gives CSASGPREQFF.

V is TRBV28 and J is TRBJ2-7; 7 positions match TRBD1. The CDR3 length is 14 residues. The junction had 6 bases not matched to a gene; V was cut back by 5 bases and J by 2 bases. Germline values: CDR1 MDHEN, CDR2 SYDVKM. The CDR3 loop reads CASSPLDRTYEQYF. The CDR3 DNA is TGTGCCAGCAGTCCCTTGGACAGGACCTACGAGCAGTACTTC.

The chain is built from TRBV7-5 and TRBJ1-1; the table's TRBD1 call for D was not verified on the DNA. TRBV7-5 represents a pseudogene. CDR3 length: 18 residues. The CDR3 spells CAITRRRVLGQKNTEAFF. The DNA of the CDR3 is TGTGCCATCACCAGGAGAAGGGTTTTGGGGCAGAAAAACACTGAAGCTTTCTTT.

The chain recombines TRBV7-9 with TRBJ1-2, with 11 bases aligning to TRBD1. There are 16 residues in the CDR3. V dropped 3 bases and J dropped 8; count of bases not matched to a gene: 11. Per germline, CDR1 SEHNR and CDR2 FQNEAQ (reference sequence). The CDR3 DNA is TGTGCCAGCAGCTTTACCACAGGACAGGGGGCTTACGGCTACACCTTC. This gives the protein CASSFTTGQGAYGYTF.

The V gene is TRBV4-2, the J gene TRBJ1-4, with TRBD1 matching over 9 bases. The CDR3 runs to 15 residues. The junction had 6 bases not matched to a gene; V was cut back by 3 bases and J by 7 bases. Per the germline V gene, CDR1 is LGHNA and CDR2 is YNFKEQ. The CDR3 loop reads CASSQTQGASEKLFF. The CDR3 bases are TGTGCCAGCAGCCAGACACAGGGGGCGTCTGAAAAACTGTTTTTT.

The rearrangement joins TRBV9 to TRBJ1-2; D not resolved. Looked up from germline, CDR1 is SGDLS and CDR2 is YYNGEE. The CDR3 has 13 residues. Deletions cut 3 bases from V and 2 bases from J, with 8 bases between. The chain's CDR3 is CASSATGNYGYTF. The CDR3 DNA is TGTGCCAGCAGCGCGACGGGGAACTATGGCTACACCTTC.

The J gene is TRBJ2-6, the V gene TRBV7-6; the match to TRBD1 covers 11 bases. CDR1 and CDR2 (germline): SGHVS, FNYEAQ. The V and J ends lost 5 bases and 4 bases, in that order; junction bases with no gene match: 7. This CDR3 region has 17 residues. CDR3 DNA sequence: TGTGCCAGCAGCAGAGGACAGGGGGCGACGGGGGCCAACGTCCTGACTTTC. Encoded protein: CASSRGQGATGANVLTF.

The chain links TRBV30 to TRBJ2-5, with 9 nucleotides matching TRBD1. Germline CDR1 and CDR2: GTSNPN and SVGIG (reference sequence). Unmatched junction bases numbered 2, after V lost 1 base and J lost 5 bases. CDR3 size: 13 residues. In nucleotides, the CDR3 is TGTGCCTGGAGTGGCGGGACAGGGGAGACCCAGTACTTC. Translation gives CAWSGGTGETQYF.

As DNA, the CDR3 is TGTGCCAGCAGTCGGTACGGCGGGGACTACTACACCTTC. Translation gives CASSRYGGDYYTF. This chain uses TRBV14 with TRBJ1-2; tentatively, D is TRBD1 (5 bases). The CDR3 totals 13 residues. Trimming pared 6 bases from V and 10 bases from J, leaving 18 bases between. CDR1 and CDR2 (germline): SGHDN, FVKESK. The variable domain in full, with the rest retrieved from reference TRBV14 and TRBJ1-2, is EAGVTQFPSHSVIEKGQTVTLRCDPISGHDNLYWYRRVMGKEIKFLLHFVKESKQDESGMPNNRFLAERTGGTYSTLKVQPAELEDSGVYFCASSRYGGDYYTFGSGTRLTVV.